What follows are 20 T cell receptor beta chains derived from one specimen sequenced in a study of blood T cell repertoires in COVID-19. Repertoires were generated with immunoSEQ multiplex PCR, while TCRdb's copy carries only in-frame clones and drops some. The top ten hold about 10% of the sample, which has 110,000 or so clones, 80% to 90% seen once. The sample was peripheral blood. These receptors all come from a human donor in a cohort sampled during active COVID-19.

This clone was observed once. The chain joins TRBV29-1 to TRBJ2-3; a weak D match, TRBD2 (6 bases). Trimming shortened V by 8 bases and J by 6 bases, and 21 bases separated the two germline ends. This CDR3 has 14 amino acids. Looked up from germline, CDR1 is SQVTM and CDR2 is ANQGSEA. The CDR3 bases are TGCAGCCACGGCCCTGGGGCGGGAACCGATACGCAGTATTTT. Its protein product is CSHGPGAGTDTQYF.

This clone has only a few counts. The same CDR3 also results from other DNA sequences found in this sample. CDR3 in DNA: TGTGCCAGCAGCTTAGGCCGGAGTAATGAAAAACTGTTTTTT. Translation gives CASSLGRSNEKLFF. This sequence joins TRBV7-9 and TRBJ1-4, with unresolved D. Trimming shortened V by 1 base and J by 4 bases, and 7 bases separated the two germline ends. Germline CDR1 reads SEHNR; CDR2 reads FQNEAQ (reference sequence). The CDR3 contains 14 residues.

This clone appeared once. The chain couples TRBV7-2 to TRBJ2-7; weak D call: TRBD1 (6 bases). The CDR3 totals 14 residues. Per germline, CDR1 SGHTA and CDR2 FQGNSA. The V gene lost 2 bases and the J gene lost 3 bases, with 11 bases spanning the gap. The CDR3 DNA follows: TGTGCCAGCAGCTTACTGGCAGGGGACTACGAGCAGTACTTC. It is translated as CASSLLAGDYEQYF.

The chain has TRBV14 and TRBJ1-1; 7 bases are a match to TRBD1. Germline lookup yields CDR1 SGHDN and CDR2 FVKESK. The CDR3 is made up of 13 amino acids. V shed 6 bases, J shed 0 bases, and the junction held 1 base outside the gene matches. CDR3 bases: TGTGCCAGCAGGGGACAGATGAACACTGAAGCTTTCTTT. Its translation is CASRGQMNTEAFF. The whole variable domain, remainder taken from reference TRBV14 and TRBJ1-1, is EAGVTQFPSHSVIEKGQTVTLRCDPISGHDNLYWYRRVMGKEIKFLLHFVKESKQDESGMPNNRFLAERTGGTYSTLKVQPAELEDSGVYFCASRGQMNTEAFFGQGTRLTVV.

The chain is built from TRBV7-2 and TRBJ1-2; TRBD1 matches 10 bases. The J segment lost 8 bases and the V segment lost 4 bases, leaving 13 bases of the junction unmatched. Germline V gene sequence: CDR1 SGHTA, CDR2 FQGNSA. CDR3 length: 16 residues. The CDR3 region is CASSSRQGAVTEGYTF. DNA of the CDR3: TGTGCCAGCAGCTCTAGACAGGGGGCTGTCACGGAGGGCTACACCTTC.

V gene TRBV5-4 combines with J gene TRBJ1-1; D gene ambiguous. Germline loops: CDR1 SGHNT, CDR2 YYREEE (reference sequence). Between the trimmed V and J ends, which lost 4 bases and 0 bases, there was a span of 13 bases. The CDR3 has 15 residues. The CDR3 protein is CASSTPRDLNTEAFF. CDR3 nucleotides: TGTGCCAGCAGCACCCCCCGGGATTTGAACACTGAAGCTTTCTTT. Supplemented by reference TRBV5-4 and TRBJ1-1, the full variable domain reads ETGVTQSPTHLIKTRGQQVTLRCSSQSGHNTVSWYQQALGQGPQFIFQYYREEENGRGNFPPRFSGLQFPNYSSELNVNALELDDSALYLCASSTPRDLNTEAFFGQGTRLTVV.

This chain connects TRBV27 to TRBJ1-1, with 8 bases matching TRBD1. Germline loops: CDR1 MNHEY, CDR2 SMNVEV (reference sequence). The CDR3 is made up of 15 amino acids. V was clipped by 5 bases and J by 1 base; unmatched bases: 6. The CDR3, as DNA: TGTGCCAGCAGTCCGACGGACAGGGAGAACACTGAAGCTTTCTTT. This translates into CASSPTDRENTEAFF.

This clone occurred once. V and J are TRBV30 and TRBJ2-3; no reliable D call. The germline CDR1 and CDR2 sequences are GTSNPN and SVGIG (reference sequence). The CDR3 runs to 13 residues. The ends were cut back, 0 bases at V and 6 bases at J, with 10 bases in the middle. The CDR3 nucleotides are TGTGCCTGGAGTGTACAGTCTCGGGATACGCAGTATTTT. The encoded protein is CAWSVQSRDTQYF.

This chain connects TRBV6-5 to TRBJ1-1; TRBD1 might be the D (6 bases). Germline V gene sequence: CDR1 MNHEY, CDR2 SVGAGI. This CDR3 has 15 residues. Deletions cut 4 bases from V and 0 bases from J, with 12 bases between. The CDR3 reads CASSSQGWMNTEAFF. DNA for the CDR3: TGTGCCAGCAGTTCACAGGGTTGGATGAACACTGAAGCTTTCTTT.

In this sample, this clone turned up a few times. This chain connects TRBV5-4 to TRBJ2-7; 8 nucleotides align to TRBD1. CDR1 and CDR2 from the germline V gene are SGHNT and YYREEE (reference sequence). The CDR3 consists of 15 residues. After removal of 0 bases from V and 4 bases from J, the junction contained 6 bases not matched to a gene. The CDR3 is CASSLAGTGGYEQYF. The CDR3 region has the DNA TGTGCCAGCAGCTTGGCCGGGACAGGAGGGTACGAGCAGTACTTC.

The CDR3 nucleotides are TGTGCCAGCAGCCCCGGGACAGGGGGCGCCGACTCCTACGAGCAGTACTTC. Protein: CASSPGTGGADSYEQYF. This sequence joins TRBV6-2 or TRBV6-3 and TRBJ2-7, with 12 nucleotides matching TRBD1. Per germline, CDR1 MNHEY and CDR2 SVGEGT. The CDR3 is 17 residues long. Unmatched junction bases numbered 9, after V lost 6 bases and J lost 0 bases.

This clone has just one count. V usage is TRBV30 and J usage is TRBJ1-1; TRBD1 might be the D (6 bases). V lost 5 bases, J lost 5 bases, and 24 bases lay in between. The CDR3 is 16 residues long. Germline V gene sequence: CDR1 GTSNPN, CDR2 SVGIG (reference sequence). The chain's CDR3 is CAWLYRDTYLGTEAFF. Here the CDR3 DNA reads TGTGCCTGGCTCTACCGGGACACCTACTTGGGGACTGAAGCTTTCTTT.

This clone came up once. The chain combines TRBV6-5 with TRBJ2-4, with D maybe TRBD1 (6 bases). CDR1 is MNHEY and CDR2 is SVGAGI in the germline V gene. This CDR3 contains 13 residues. Trimming stripped 6 bases from V and 9 bases from J, with 15 bases between. CDR3: CASRQTGEGIQYF. The CDR3 coding sequence is TGTGCCAGCAGACAGACAGGCGAGGGCATTCAGTACTTC.

The chain has TRBV5-4 and TRBJ2-2, with D possibly being TRBD1 (6 bases). The CDR3 is 14 residues long. CDR1 is SGHNT and CDR2 is YYREEE in the germline V gene (reference sequence). The germline V and J ends were trimmed by 4 bases and 7 bases, with 14 bases remaining between them. This chain's CDR3 is CASSGGQLFGELFF. The CDR3 DNA reads as TGTGCCAGCAGCGGGGGACAATTATTCGGGGAGCTGTTTTTT. The whole variable domain, remainder taken from reference TRBV5-4 and TRBJ2-2, is ETGVTQSPTHLIKTRGQQVTLRCSSQSGHNTVSWYQQALGQGPQFIFQYYREEENGRGNFPPRFSGLQFPNYSSELNVNALELDDSALYLCASSGGQLFGELFFGEGSRLTVL.

The chain has TRBV3-1 (or the pseudogene TRBV3-2) and TRBJ2-2; D remains ambiguous. CDR1 and CDR2 from the germline V gene are LGHDT and YNNKEL (reference sequence). Trimming shortened V by 2 bases and J by 6 bases, and 10 bases separated the two germline ends. This CDR3 region has 14 residues. The CDR3 DNA reads as TGTGCCAGCAGCCAACCCGACTGGTCCGGGGAGCTGTTTTTT. It translates to CASSQPDWSGELFF.

The chain is built from TRBV5-1 and TRBJ2-5; 9 positions match TRBD2. Germline-derived CDR1 and CDR2 are SGHRS and YFSETQ. The CDR3 runs to 15 residues. V dropped 6 bases and J dropped 1; count of bases not matched to a gene: 7. CDR3 in amino acids: CASKSSGSFQETQYF. CDR3 sequence (DNA): TGCGCCAGCAAGAGTAGCGGGAGTTTCCAAGAGACCCAGTACTTC.

This chain joins TRBV20-1 and TRBJ1-1, with no clear D. The CDR3 spans 11 residues. The V gene's germline CDR1 is DFQATT and CDR2 SNEGSKA (reference sequence). V was shortened by 6 bases and J by 3 bases, with 8 bases between the two germline ends. The CDR3 is CSALSYTEAFF. CDR3 coding DNA: TGCAGTGCGCTTAGTTACACTGAAGCTTTCTTT.

This clone has a single count. The gene calls are TRBV6-2 or TRBV6-3 and TRBJ1-2, with unresolved D. The CDR3 covers 16 residues. The V end was cut by 5 bases, the J end by 2 bases, with 18 bases between. Germline CDR1 and CDR2: MNHEY and SVGEGT. CDR3 in amino acids: CASSLTDHKLNYGYTF. Here the CDR3 DNA reads TGTGCCAGCAGTCTTACCGATCATAAACTCAACTATGGCTACACCTTC.

The chain combines TRBV4-3 with TRBJ2-6, with TRBD1 matching 7 bases. This CDR3 has 17 residues. Trimming took 5 bases from V and 0 from J; bases not matched to a gene: 7. In germline, CDR1 is LGHNA, CDR2 YSLEER. The chain's CDR3 is CASSDGTVDSGANVLTF. The CDR3 nucleotides read TGCGCCAGCAGCGACGGGACAGTCGACTCTGGGGCCAACGTCCTGACTTTC.

This chain connects TRBV29-1 to TRBJ2-7; tentatively, D is TRBD2 (6 bases). The CDR3 spans 12 residues. Germline CDR1 and CDR2: SQVTM and ANQGSEA. The CDR3 DNA reads TGCACCGTCCGACTAGGTCCCTACGAGCAGTACTTC. Encoded protein: CTVRLGPYEQYF.